This T cell receptor beta chain was sequenced during a study of early T cells in non-severe SARS-CoV-2 infection. This CDR3 region has 17 residues. Trimming took 0 bases from V and 1 from J; bases not matched to a gene: 2. The germline V gene encodes CDR1 SGDLS and CDR2 YYNGEE. MiXCR, applied by TCRdb to the 5' RACE reads, yields one record per CDR3 protein. Among 70,000 to 85,000 distinct CDR3 sequences listed, around 10% were seen once. The source was whole blood, collected at baseline. The clonotype was recovered from an adult who was a healthcare worker with PCR-confirmed SARS-CoV-2 infection or an uninfected control (not recorded which). The donor label of this sample is uncertain. The rearrangement links TRBV9 to TRBJ2-6; 9 nucleotides align to TRBD1. The DNA for the CDR3 is TGTGCCAGCAGCGTAGCCGGGACAGGGTCTGGGGCCAACGTCCTGACTTTC. Translated, it gives CASSVAGTGSGANVLTF.